These 28 T cell receptor beta chains share one sample of origin, sequenced in a study of T cell responses to AZD1222 COVID-19 vaccine. Assay used: immunoSEQ multiplex PCR; TCRdb lists only in-frame clones, some missing. The sample lists 150,000 to 200,000 clones, about 90% occurring once. The material sequenced was peripheral blood, taken 28 days after the second AZD1222 dose. These receptors were collected from an adult who received the AZD1222 COVID-19 vaccine.

The gene calls are TRBV5-1 and TRBJ1-1; D perhaps matches TRBD1 (5 bases). Germline V lookup: CDR1 SGHRS, CDR2 YFSETQ. Deletions cut 0 bases from V and 0 bases from J, with 9 bases between. CDR3 length equals 15 residues. This chain's CDR3 is CASSLDWGMNTEAFF. Written as DNA, the CDR3 is TGCGCCAGCAGCTTGGATTGGGGGATGAACACTGAAGCTTTCTTT.

The gene calls are TRBV5-5 and TRBJ2-7; D remains unclear. The germline V gene encodes CDR1 SGHKS and CDR2 YYEKEE (reference sequence). This CDR3 contains 11 residues. The germline V and J ends were trimmed by 4 bases and 3 bases, with 5 bases remaining between them. CDR3 sequence reads: CASSIGYEQYF. CDR3 coding DNA: TGTGCCAGCAGCATCGGCTACGAGCAGTACTTC.

The chain combines TRBV28 with TRBJ1-5; D gene uncertain. Germline V CDR1 and CDR2: MDHEN, SYDVKM. V was shortened by 2 bases and J by 3 bases, with 11 bases between the two germline ends. The CDR3 loop spans 15 amino acids. The CDR3: CASSLGGGYNQPQHF. CDR3 coding DNA: TGTGCCAGCAGTTTAGGTGGAGGGTACAATCAGCCCCAGCATTTT.

The chain uses TRBV27 and TRBJ1-5; D gene ambiguous. The CDR3 totals 15 residues. Trimming shortened V by 6 bases and J by 4 bases, and 16 bases separated the two germline ends. Germline V gives CDR1 MNHEY, CDR2 SMNVEV (reference sequence). The CDR3, as DNA: TGTGCCAGCAGCTCACGCGGACGGGGAAATCAGCCCCAGCATTTT. It yields the protein CASSSRGRGNQPQHF.

The chain carries TRBV5-1 and TRBJ2-4; D gene ambiguous. The germline CDR1 and CDR2 sequences are SGHRS and YFSETQ. CDR3 length: 17 amino acids. V lost 2 bases and J lost 0, with 15 bases in between. The CDR3 region has the DNA TGCGCCAGCAGCTTTAGTAGAGAGACTCCAGCCAAAAACATTCAGTACTTC. It translates to CASSFSRETPAKNIQYF.

This rearrangement joins TRBV5-6 to TRBJ2-7, with TRBD2 identical over 7 bases. J was trimmed by 0 bases and V by 4 bases; bases with no gene match: 4. The CDR3 has 14 amino acids. Germline-derived CDR1 and CDR2 are SGHDT and YYEEEE. The CDR3 spells CASSPGGHSYEQYF. The DNA of the CDR3 is TGTGCCAGCAGCCCGGGGGGTCACTCCTACGAGCAGTACTTC.

The chain is built from TRBV11-2 and TRBJ2-3, with 9 positions matching TRBD2. J gave up 5 bases and V 6 bases, and 18 bases lay outside the gene matches. Germline V gene lookup returns CDR1 SGHAT and CDR2 FQNNGV. There are 18 residues in the CDR3. CDR3 nucleotides: TGTGCCAGCAGTGCCACAGCGGGGGGCCTTGGTGTTGGAGATACGCAGTATTTT. Its translation: CASSATAGGLGVGDTQYF.

The chain couples TRBV24-1 to TRBJ1-5, with a weak D call TRBD1 (5 bases). The CDR3 runs to 16 residues. V lost 5 bases, J lost 0 bases, and 13 bases lay in between. CDR1 and CDR2 (germline): KGHDR, SFDVKD. The CDR3 sequence: CATSGTRGGSNQPQHF. CDR3 nucleotides: TGTGCCACCAGTGGGACCCGGGGGGGTAGCAATCAGCCCCAGCATTTT.

The CDR3 DNA follows: TGTGCCAGCAGCCCGGGACTAGCGGGCGGGCATGAGCAGTTCTTC. This codes for CASSPGLAGGHEQFF. The J gene is TRBJ2-1, the V gene TRBV3-1 (or the pseudogene TRBV3-2); 12 bases match TRBD2. The CDR3 has 15 amino acids. V lost 4 bases, J lost 8 bases, and 6 bases stayed unmatched. In germline, CDR1 is LGHDT, CDR2 YNNKEL (reference sequence).

V and J are TRBV4-1 and TRBJ1-1; D unclear. The length of the CDR3 is 18 residues. The V and J ends lost 0 bases and 0 bases respectively, with 17 bases between them. Germline V gene lookup returns CDR1 MGHRA and CDR2 YSYEKL. The CDR3: CASSQEVGGRTLNTEAFF. CDR3 nucleotide sequence: TGCGCCAGCAGCCAAGAGGTCGGCGGCAGGACCCTGAACACTGAAGCTTTCTTT.

The genes are TRBV5-4 and TRBJ1-2; 7 bases match TRBD1. From germline, CDR1 is SGHNT and CDR2 YYREEE (reference sequence). This CDR3 has 16 amino acids. V was clipped by 4 bases and J by 4 bases; unmatched bases: 13. The CDR3 DNA reads TGTGCCAGCAGCACCGAGGGACAGCAAGGGGTCTATGGCTACACCTTC. Residues: CASSTEGQQGVYGYTF.

The chain links TRBV4-1 to TRBJ1-2; the D is unclear. Looked up from germline, CDR1 is MGHRA and CDR2 is YSYEKL. This CDR3 comprises 13 residues. Trimming took off 4 bases at V and 4 bases at J, with 10 bases between the two ends. Here the CDR3 reads CASSPGESYGYTF. CDR3 DNA sequence: TGCGCCAGCAGCCCCGGGGAGTCCTATGGCTACACCTTC.

This clone was observed a few times. The rearrangement joins TRBV6-2 or TRBV6-3 to TRBJ2-2; 16 bases line up with TRBD2. V lost 2 bases and J lost 4; bases outside the gene matches: 4. The germline CDR1 and CDR2 sequences are MNHEY and SVGEGT. The CDR3 extends over 18 amino acids. The CDR3 nucleotides are TGTGCCAGCAGTTACGGGACTAGCGGGGGGGCCGGCACCGGGGAGCTGTTTTTT. The encoded protein is CASSYGTSGGAGTGELFF.

Remarks on this clone: A junction boundary mismatches the germline segment, possibly from a read error. V and J are TRBV12-3 or TRBV12-4 and TRBJ1-1; a weak D match, TRBD1 (5 bases). This CDR3 is built from 13 residues. CDR3 DNA sequence: TGTGCCAGCAGTCCTACCGGGCCCTCACCGGACATCTTT. Translated: CASSPTGPSPDIF.

The V call is TRBV5-8, the J call TRBJ2-7; no reliable D call. Trimming left V 5 bases short and J 3 bases short, with 12 bases between. This CDR3 has 13 residues. CDR1 is SGHTS, CDR2 YDEGEE, per germline. As DNA, the CDR3 is TGTGCCAGCAGTTTAATGTCAGGCTACGAGCAGTACTTC. Residues: CASSLMSGYEQYF.

The CDR3 region is CSVARVPEVSTDTQYF. In nucleotides, the CDR3 is TGCAGCGTTGCCCGGGTCCCGGAGGTGAGCACAGATACGCAGTATTTT. This chain links TRBV29-1 with TRBJ2-3; D possibly corresponds to TRBD2 (5 bases). Germline V gene data show CDR1 as SQVTM and CDR2 as ANQGSEA. Trimming cost V 4 bases and J 0 bases, with 17 bases left between them. There are 16 residues in the CDR3.

The genes are TRBV5-1 and TRBJ2-5; no definite D call. Germline assignment: CDR1 SGHRS and CDR2 YFSETQ. V was pared by 1 base and J by 5 bases, with 9 bases between. This CDR3 region has 13 residues. This CDR3 reads CASSLYIGETQYF. The CDR3 coding sequence is TGCGCCAGCAGCTTGTATATCGGGGAGACCCAGTACTTC.

CDR3 coding DNA: TGTGCCAGCAGCCAACTAGCGGGAGGGGCCGGGGAGCTGTTTTTT. Protein: CASSQLAGGAGELFF. The J gene is TRBJ2-2, the V gene TRBV28; 13 bases agree with TRBD2. V lost 6 bases to trimming and J lost 6 bases; unmatched junction nucleotides: 4. The CDR3 has 15 residues. Germline CDR1 is MDHEN and CDR2 is SYDVKM.

This chain joins TRBV4-2 and TRBJ1-3, with no clear D. The CDR3 contains 16 residues. CDR1 and CDR2 from the germline V gene are LGHNA and YNFKEQ. Trimming cost V 4 bases and J 0 bases, with 13 bases left between them. CDR3 DNA sequence: TGTGCCAGCAGCCTTTCGGACGCGAACTCTGGAAACACCATATATTTT. This gives the protein CASSLSDANSGNTIYF.

The V and J genes are TRBV10-3 and TRBJ2-7, with 10 bases aligning to TRBD1. The CDR3 extends over 14 amino acids. Per germline, CDR1 ENHRY and CDR2 SYGVKD. J gave up 4 bases and V 6 bases, and 6 bases lay outside the gene matches. The CDR3 nucleotides are TGTGCCATCAGCTCGACAGGGGGCATGTACGAGCAGTACTTC. It yields the protein CAISSTGGMYEQYF.

This clone was counted a single time. The chain uses TRBV11-1 and TRBJ2-7; 7 positions agree with TRBD1. Germline V gene data show CDR1 as SGHAT and CDR2 as FQDESV (reference sequence). The CDR3 is made up of 15 amino acids. The V segment lost 5 bases and the J segment 5 bases; nucleotides outside the gene matches: 12. In nucleotides, the CDR3 is TGTGCCAGCAGCACCCCTGAGACAGGGCACCACGAGCAGTACTTC. It encodes CASSTPETGHHEQYF.

This clone was counted between two and nine times. The chain joins TRBV7-2 to TRBJ1-3, with D unclear. Deletions cut 7 bases from V and 2 bases from J, with 18 bases between. CDR1 and CDR2 from the germline V gene are SGHTA and FQGNSA. The CDR3 length is 16 residues. The chain's CDR3 is CASTHFPQSAGNTIYF. The CDR3 region has the DNA TGTGCCAGCACCCACTTCCCCCAATCTGCTGGAAACACCATATATTTT.

This chain uses TRBV6-5 with TRBJ2-1; unclear D gene. From germline, CDR1 is MNHEY and CDR2 SVGAGI. V shed 10 bases and J shed 9 bases, with 13 bases lying between them. The CDR3 contains 11 residues. CDR3 sequence reads: CATRPSGEQFF. For the CDR3, the DNA is TGTGCCACCAGGCCTTCGGGTGAGCAGTTCTTC.

The V call is TRBV7-2, the J call TRBJ2-5, with TRBD2 matching over 9 bases. This CDR3 has 16 residues. V shed 3 bases and J 9 bases; nucleotides not matched to a gene: 14. In germline, CDR1 is SGHTA, CDR2 FQGNSA. The CDR3 DNA is TGTGCCAGCAGCTTCTCCCAAATTCCTAGCGGGACGCCCCAGTACTTC. It translates to CASSFSQIPSGTPQYF. The complete variable domain, with remaining parts taken from reference TRBV7-2 and TRBJ2-5, reads GAGVSQSPSNKVTEKGKDVELRCDPISGHTALYWYRQSLGQGLEFLIYFQGNSAPDKSGLPSDRFSAERTGGSVSTLTIQRTQQEDSAVYLCASSFSQIPSGTPQYFGPGTRLLVL.

This sequence joins TRBV6-5 and TRBJ2-3; 9 bases are a match to TRBD1. Germline CDR1 is MNHEY and CDR2 is SVGAGI. V shed 5 bases, J shed 5 bases, and the junction held 8 bases outside the gene matches. This CDR3 spans 15 amino acids. DNA of the CDR3: TGTGCCAGCAGTAGGGACAGGGAGACATTAGATACGCAGTATTTT. Translating gives CASSRDRETLDTQYF.

This clone showed up just once. CDR3 residues: CASSPQLVSVNTGELFF. The DNA for the CDR3 is TGTGCCAGCAGTCCCCAGTTAGTTAGCGTGAACACCGGGGAGCTGTTTTTT. The chain is built from TRBV28 and TRBJ2-2; tentatively, D is TRBD2 (5 bases). V was trimmed by 5 bases and J by 1 base, leaving 17 bases between them. Germline CDR1 MDHEN, CDR2 SYDVKM. This CDR3 contains 17 residues.

The chain uses TRBV29-1 and TRBJ1-3; D ambiguous. Per germline, CDR1 SQVTM and CDR2 ANQGSEA. Trimming stripped 5 bases from V and 1 base from J, with 21 bases between. The CDR3 loop spans 17 amino acids. CDR3 protein: CSVHLRSTSGSGNTIYF. In DNA, the CDR3 is TGCAGCGTTCATCTACGGTCAACATCGGGGTCTGGAAACACCATATATTTT.

The rearrangement uses TRBV30 and TRBJ2-7; TRBD1 might be the D (6 bases). Trimming cost V 4 bases and J 6 bases, with 16 bases left between them. The germline V gene encodes CDR1 GTSNPN and CDR2 SVGIG (reference sequence). The CDR3 extends over 13 amino acids. The CDR3 sequence: CAWINRVRGEQYF. The CDR3 DNA reads TGTGCCTGGATCAACAGGGTAAGGGGCGAGCAGTACTTC.